The 9 T cell receptor beta chains below all came from one sample that was sequenced in a study of blood T cell repertoires in COVID-19 (dated by TCRdb to about 2020). Library generation was performed with the immunoSEQ multiplex PCR assay. TCRdb took over this immuneACCESS table, retaining in-frame rearrangements with V and J assigned. Such tables are incomplete; in checked studies, under half of the missing clones stem from an unresolved V gene, and the remainder is unexplained. Counted in this sample were tens of thousands of clones; 85% to 90% of them appeared once. Clones ranked in the top ten supply 15% to 20% of the sample. The sequencing sample was made of peripheral blood. The receptors were gathered from a woman aged 55-70 years with COVID-19, enrolled during active disease.

The rearrangement links TRBV30 to TRBJ1-5; 7 positions agree with TRBD1. Germline V gene sequence: CDR1 GTSNPN, CDR2 SVGIG (reference sequence). The CDR3 runs to 16 residues. The junction had 9 bases not matched to a gene; V was cut back by 3 bases and J by 1 base. CDR3 sequence reads: CAWSADPGGSNQPQHF. For the CDR3, the DNA is TGTGCCTGGAGCGCGGACCCAGGGGGAAGCAATCAGCCCCAGCATTTT.

The chain couples TRBV5-1 to TRBJ1-2; D perhaps matches TRBD1 (6 bases). The CDR3 consists of 17 residues. Per germline, CDR1 SGHRS and CDR2 YFSETQ. Between the trimmed V and J ends, which lost 4 bases and 3 bases, there was a span of 22 bases. CDR3 protein: CASSPRQARYADYGYTF. The CDR3 region has the DNA TGCGCCAGCAGCCCCCGACAGGCCCGATACGCCGACTATGGCTACACCTTC.

The chain employs TRBV3-1 (or the pseudogene TRBV3-2) and TRBJ1-1, with D possibly matching TRBD1 (6 bases). V was cut by 5 bases and J by 1 base, with 11 bases left in between. Germline loops: CDR1 LGHDT, CDR2 YNNKEL (reference sequence). This CDR3 is 14 amino acids long. CDR3 protein: CASSAGTTNTEAFF. For the CDR3, the DNA is TGTGCCAGCAGCGCCGGGACAACGAACACTGAAGCTTTCTTT.

This clone was recorded only once. The CDR3 spells CSVGLVGSYNEQFF. The CDR3 region has the DNA TGCAGCGTTGGGCTAGTGGGCTCCTACAATGAGCAGTTCTTC. The chain combines TRBV29-1 with TRBJ2-1; D is unresolved. CDR3 length: 14 residues. V lost 4 bases to trimming and J lost 0 bases, with 10 bases between them. CDR1 SQVTM and CDR2 ANQGSEA come from the germline V gene.

V is TRBV6-1 and J is TRBJ2-7; 7 bases fit TRBD2. Germline V CDR1 and CDR2: MNHNS, SASEGT. The CDR3 spans 14 residues. After removal of 0 bases from V and 6 bases from J, the junction contained 5 bases not matched to a gene. Here the CDR3 reads CASSEAGGPSEQYF. In nucleotides, the CDR3 is TGTGCCAGCAGTGAAGCGGGAGGGCCGAGCGAGCAGTACTTC.

This rearrangement joins TRBV29-1 to TRBJ1-2, with no clear D. The V and J ends lost 4 bases and 4 bases respectively, with 10 bases between them. CDR1 is SQVTM and CDR2 is ANQGSEA in the germline V gene. The length of the CDR3 is 12 residues. The CDR3 region has the DNA TGCAGCGTTGCCTCGGGTGCCTATGGCTACACCTTC. Translation: CSVASGAYGYTF.

The V gene is TRBV5-4, the J gene TRBJ2-1; the match to TRBD2 covers 8 bases. Germline V gene sequence: CDR1 SGHNT, CDR2 YYREEE (reference sequence). This CDR3 has 14 residues. J lost 8 bases, V lost 1 base, and 5 bases had no gene match. This chain's CDR3 is CASSLTSGRYEQFF. CDR3 bases: TGTGCCAGCAGCTTGACTAGCGGTAGGTATGAGCAGTTCTTC.

This clone showed up just once. The chain uses TRBV9 and TRBJ2-1; possible D gene TRBD2, 5 bases. The length of the CDR3 is 12 residues. The germline CDR1 and CDR2 sequences are SGDLS and YYNGEE. Between the trimmed V and J ends, which lost 4 bases and 7 bases, there was a span of 9 bases. The CDR3 DNA sequence: TGTGCCAGCAGCCCCGAGGGTAATGAGCAGTTCTTC. Its protein product is CASSPEGNEQFF.

This clone has only one observation. The chain combines TRBV18 with TRBJ2-2, with 10 bases matching TRBD1. Germline loops: CDR1 KGHSH, CDR2 LQKENI. The CDR3 runs 18 residues. Germline trimming cut 6 bases from V and 0 bases from J; bases unmatched to any gene: 10. The CDR3: CASSHTGTGASNTGELFF. Written as DNA, the CDR3 is TGTGCCAGCTCTCACACCGGGACAGGGGCCTCGAACACCGGGGAGCTGTTTTTT.